This T cell receptor beta chain was captured in a study of neoadjuvant anti-PD-1 for oral cavity cancer. The CDR3 is made up of 16 amino acids. Between the trimmed V and J ends, which lost 0 bases and 4 bases, there was a span of 14 bases. Germline values: CDR1 MGHRA, CDR2 YSYEKL. Sequencing used immunoSEQ multiplex PCR; TCRdb keeps in-frame clones, though not all of them. The top ten hold roughly 3.2% of the sample, which has about 32,000 clones, 70% to 80% seen once. Time point specified: after neoadjuvant nivolumab, at surgical resection. The chain is built from TRBV4-1 and TRBJ2-3; no reliable D call. This specimen was PBMCs, taken after nivolumab (anti-PD-1) treatment. This clonotype was sampled from a person aged 35-79 years with oral cavity squamous cell carcinoma. DNA of the CDR3: TGCGCCAGCAGCCAAGACCTCCGGCACCCACCAGATACGCAGTATTTT. Its translation: CASSQDLRHPPDTQYF.